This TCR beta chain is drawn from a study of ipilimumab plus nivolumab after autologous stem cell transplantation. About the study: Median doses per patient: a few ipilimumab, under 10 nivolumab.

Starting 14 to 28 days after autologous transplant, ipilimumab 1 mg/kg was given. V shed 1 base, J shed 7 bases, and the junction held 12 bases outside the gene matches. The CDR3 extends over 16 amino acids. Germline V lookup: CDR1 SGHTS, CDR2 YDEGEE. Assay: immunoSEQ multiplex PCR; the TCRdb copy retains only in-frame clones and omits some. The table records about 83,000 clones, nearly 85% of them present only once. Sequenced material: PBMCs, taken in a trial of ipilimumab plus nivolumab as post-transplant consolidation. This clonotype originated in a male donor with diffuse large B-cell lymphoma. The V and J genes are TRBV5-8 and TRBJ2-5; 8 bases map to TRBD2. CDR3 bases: TGTGCCAGCAGCTTGTGGAGCGGGGGACGTATCGGGACCCAGTACTTC. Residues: CASSLWSGGRIGTQYF.